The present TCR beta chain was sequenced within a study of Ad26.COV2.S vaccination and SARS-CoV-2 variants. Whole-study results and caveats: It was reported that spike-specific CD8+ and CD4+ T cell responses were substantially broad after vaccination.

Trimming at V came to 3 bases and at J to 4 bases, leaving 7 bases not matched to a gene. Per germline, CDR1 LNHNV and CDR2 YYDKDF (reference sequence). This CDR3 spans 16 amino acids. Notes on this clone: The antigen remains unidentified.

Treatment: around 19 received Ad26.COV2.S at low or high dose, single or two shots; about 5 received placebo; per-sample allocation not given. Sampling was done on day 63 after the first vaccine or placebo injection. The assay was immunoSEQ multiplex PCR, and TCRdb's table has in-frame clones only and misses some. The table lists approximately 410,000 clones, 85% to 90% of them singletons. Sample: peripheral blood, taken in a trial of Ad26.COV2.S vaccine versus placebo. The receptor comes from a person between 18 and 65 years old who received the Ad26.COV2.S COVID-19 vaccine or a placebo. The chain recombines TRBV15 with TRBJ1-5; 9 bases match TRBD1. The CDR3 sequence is CATSRGGTGLNQPQHF. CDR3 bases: TGTGCCACCAGCAGGGGGGGGACAGGGCTAAATCAGCCCCAGCATTTT.